The 4 T cell receptor beta chains listed next were all sequenced from one sample in a study of T cell responses to AZD1222 COVID-19 vaccine. Profiled with immunoSEQ multiplex PCR; TCRdb holds only in-frame clones, not every one. The data show roughly 190,000 clones, approximately 93% seen once. Sequenced material: peripheral blood, taken on day 0 of AZD1222 vaccination. The receptors come from an adult in good health.

This chain joins TRBV18 and TRBJ1-1, with D hard to call. V was clipped by 0 bases and J by 7 bases, with 15 bases between them. Per germline, CDR1 KGHSH and CDR2 LQKENI. This CDR3 is built from 15 residues. CDR3 coding DNA: TGTGCCAGCTCACCACCGGGGAAGGAAGGGCTTGAAGCTTTCTTT. It specifies CASSPPGKEGLEAFF.

This sequence joins TRBV7-9 and TRBJ2-5; D is undetermined. Between the trimmed V and J ends, which lost 2 bases and 3 bases, there was a span of 13 bases. CDR1 and CDR2 from the germline V gene are SEHNR and FQNEAQ (reference sequence). The CDR3 has 15 amino acids. The CDR3 sequence is CASSLFGGNKETQYF. As DNA, the CDR3 is TGTGCCAGCAGCTTATTTGGCGGAAACAAAGAGACCCAGTACTTC.

In its sample, this clone was seen a few times. This sequence joins TRBV27 and TRBJ2-7, with 7 bases identical to TRBD2. The CDR3 is 18 amino acids. Germline lookup yields CDR1 MNHEY and CDR2 SMNVEV (reference sequence). The junction had 15 bases not matched to a gene; V was cut back by 4 bases and J by 0 bases. CDR3 sequence (DNA): TGTGCCAGCAGTTCAACCCTGAGGACTAGGGTCCTCTCCTACGAGCAGTACTTC. It is translated as CASSSTLRTRVLSYEQYF.

V usage is TRBV7-9 and J usage is TRBJ2-7; D gene uncertain. V was shortened by 5 bases and J by 7 bases, with 9 bases between the two germline ends. The CDR3 covers 11 residues. CDR1 is SEHNR, CDR2 FQNEAQ, per germline (reference sequence). This CDR3 reads CASSPGWEQYF. DNA for the CDR3: TGTGCCAGCAGCCCCGGGTGGGAGCAGTACTTC.